These 20 T cell receptor beta chains were all obtained from the same sample, sequenced in a study of cytomegalovirus exposure and HLA in healthy donors. PCR was performed using 60 Vbeta and 13 Jbeta primers. Clones were sequenced by immunoSEQ multiplex PCR, and TCRdb holds only the in-frame ones, with some missing. Seen here are 100,000 to 150,000 clones, over 60% observed once, and the top ten hold roughly 13%. The specimen was PBMCs. The receptors originated from a woman aged 55-69 years in good health and CMV-seropositive.

This clone was counted a few times. Other DNA sequences in this specimen translate into the identical CDR3. CDR3 in amino acids: CSVEGQGYEQYF. The CDR3 nucleotides read TGCAGCGTTGAGGGACAGGGCTACGAGCAGTACTTC. This chain links TRBV29-1 with TRBJ2-7, with 9 bases fitting TRBD1. The trim removed 3 bases at V and 3 bases at J, leaving 0 bases unmatched. CDR1 is SQVTM and CDR2 is ANQGSEA in the germline V gene. This CDR3 has 12 residues.

V gene TRBV14 combines with J gene TRBJ2-3; D remains unclear. Germline V gene lookup returns CDR1 SGHDN and CDR2 FVKESK. This CDR3 spans 13 amino acids. Trimming cost V 8 bases and J 1 base, with 10 bases left between them. CDR3 protein: CASSAQRTDTQYF. The CDR3 bases are TGTGCCAGCTCGGCACAGCGCACAGATACGCAGTATTTT.

The V and J genes are TRBV19 and TRBJ2-5; 7 bases are a match to TRBD1. The J call is uncertain, as TRBJ2-7 better fits the DNA end. There are 14 residues in the CDR3. Germline V CDR1 and CDR2: LNHDA, SQIVND (reference sequence). The CDR3 here is CASINRGSSYEQYF. The CDR3 DNA sequence: TGTGCCAGTATCAACAGGGGAAGCTCCTACGAGCAGTACTTC.

This chain connects TRBV5-1 to TRBJ2-3, with D perhaps matching TRBD2 (5 bases). Trimming left V 4 bases short and J 2 bases short, with 14 bases between. CDR1 and CDR2 from the germline V gene are SGHRS and YFSETQ. This CDR3 comprises 15 residues. Written as DNA, the CDR3 is TGCGCCAGCAGCCCGGGAAGTGGAATCACAGATACGCAGTATTTT. The encoded protein is CASSPGSGITDTQYF.

V is TRBV12-5 and J is TRBJ1-3, with D unresolved. Trimming stripped 5 bases from V and 2 bases from J, with 7 bases between. The CDR3 length is 13 residues. In germline, CDR1 is LGHNT, CDR2 FRNRAP. Here the CDR3 DNA reads TGTGCTAGTGGTCTCGGAGCTGGAAACACCATATATTTT. It encodes CASGLGAGNTIYF.

The chain recombines TRBV19 with TRBJ1-2; D unclear. Per the germline V gene, CDR1 is LNHDA and CDR2 is SQIVND (reference sequence). Trimming stripped 3 bases from V and 8 bases from J, with 10 bases between. The CDR3 has 12 residues. The CDR3 coding sequence is TGTGCCAGTAGTATGCGGGGTCGCGGCTACACCTTC. It encodes CASSMRGRGYTF.

The chain uses TRBV10-3 and TRBJ1-4; D uncertain. With 0 bases removed from V and 6 bases from J, the gap between germline ends came to 2 bases. The length of the CDR3 is 12 residues. CDR1 is ENHRY, CDR2 SYGVKD, per germline. CDR3 bases: TGTGCCATCAGTGAGTCCTATGAAAAACTGTTTTTT. Translating gives CAISESYEKLFF.

V and J are TRBV4-3 and TRBJ1-4; tentative D call: TRBD1 (5 bases). The CDR3 is made up of 14 amino acids. CDR1 and CDR2 (germline): LGHNA, YSLEER. Trimming shortened V by 2 bases and J by 5 bases, and 9 bases separated the two germline ends. The CDR3, as DNA: TGCGCCAGCAGCCAAATGGGGCTCAATGAAAAACTGTTTTTT. Amino acid sequence: CASSQMGLNEKLFF.

V gene TRBV18 combines with J gene TRBJ1-2; 7 bases are a match to TRBD1. Germline V lookup: CDR1 KGHSH, CDR2 LQKENI. V dropped 4 bases and J dropped 4; count of bases not matched to a gene: 3. The CDR3 has 13 amino acids. This CDR3 reads CASSRGDSYGYTF. CDR3 bases: TGTGCCAGCTCACGAGGGGACAGCTATGGCTACACCTTC.

A single count supports this clone. This chain joins TRBV18 and TRBJ1-4; 8 bases match TRBD1. CDR1 KGHSH and CDR2 LQKENI come from the germline V gene. The J segment lost 5 bases and the V segment lost 8 bases, leaving 4 bases of the junction unmatched. CDR3 size: 13 residues. The CDR3 sequence is CASAGGENEKLFF. The CDR3 coding sequence is TGTGCCAGCGCAGGGGGCGAAAATGAAAAACTGTTTTTT. Looking up the rest from reference TRBV18 and TRBJ1-4 gives the full variable domain: NAGVMQNPRHLVRRRGQEARLRCSPMKGHSHVYWYRQLPEEGLKFMVYLQKENIIDESGMPKERFSAEFPKEGPSILRIQQVVRGDSAAYFCASAGGENEKLFFGSGTQLSVL.

This clone was found a few times. V gene TRBV27 combines with J gene TRBJ2-1; D is possibly TRBD2 (5 bases). CDR3 length: 19 amino acids. Per the germline V gene, CDR1 is MNHEY and CDR2 is SMNVEV (reference sequence). The V end was cut by 3 bases, the J end by 8 bases, with 29 bases between. CDR3 in amino acids: CASSFEAPGLGKGGDEQFF. The CDR3 DNA reads TGTGCCAGCAGTTTCGAGGCCCCGGGGTTGGGAAAGGGTGGTGATGAGCAGTTCTTC.

This chain links TRBV2 with TRBJ1-4, with 7 bases fitting TRBD1. The CDR3 length is 16 residues. V lost 4 bases, J lost 7 bases, and 12 bases stayed unmatched. Germline-derived CDR1 and CDR2 are SNHLY and FYNNEI. CDR3 in DNA: TGTGCCAGCAGTGGAAAAGCAGGGGGGCGGGGTGAAAAACTGTTTTTT. This gives the protein CASSGKAGGRGEKLFF. The full variable domain, completed using reference TRBV2 and TRBJ1-4, is EPEVTQTPSHQVTQMGQEVILRCVPISNHLYFYWYRQILGQKVEFLVSFYNNEISEKSEIFDDQFSVERPDGSNFTLKIRSTKLEDSAMYFCASSGKAGGRGEKLFFGSGTQLSVL.

The chain recombines TRBV19 with TRBJ2-5, with TRBD2 as a possible D gene (6 bases). With the DNA end fitting TRBJ2-7 better, the J assignment may be wrong. The CDR3 covers 14 residues. Germline CDR1 is LNHDA and CDR2 is SQIVND (reference sequence). CDR3 nucleotides: TGTGCCAGTAGTAACCTAGCGAGGAACTACGAGCAGTACTTC. Amino acids: CASSNLARNYEQYF.

This chain uses TRBV6-5 with TRBJ2-1; 13 bases line up with TRBD2. Trimming cost V 2 bases and J 9 bases; bases outside gene matches: 7. The CDR3 totals 16 residues. CDR1 and CDR2 (germline): MNHEY, SVGAGI. The CDR3 DNA reads as TGTGCCAGCAGTTACACAACTAGCGGGGGGGACGGTGAGCAGTTCTTC. Translating it yields CASSYTTSGGDGEQFF.

V gene TRBV23-1 combines with J gene TRBJ1-1; no firm D call. TRBV23-1 is given ORF status, its function remaining uncertain. The CDR3 has 14 amino acids. With 0 bases removed from V and 1 base from J, the gap between germline ends came to 6 bases. The CDR3 region has the DNA TGCGCCAGCAGTCAATCGGGAGGGAACACTGAAGCTTTCTTT. Its protein is CASSQSGGNTEAFF.

The chain uses TRBV7-2 and TRBJ2-7; 8 nucleotides match TRBD2. The CDR3 runs to 12 residues. After removal of 8 bases from V and 1 base from J, the junction contained 1 base not matched to a gene. CDR1 and CDR2 (germline): SGHTA, FQGNSA. The chain's CDR3 is CASRGGSYEQYF. CDR3 nucleotides: TGTGCCAGCCGGGGGGGGTCCTACGAGCAGTACTTC.

This rearrangement joins TRBV5-1 to TRBJ2-5; 9 bases are a match to TRBD1. The ends lost 4 bases at V and 10 bases at J; junction bases unmatched: 5. Germline V gene data show CDR1 as SGHRS and CDR2 as YFSETQ. The CDR3 length is 12 residues. Here the CDR3 reads CASSQDRGSQYF. The CDR3 DNA reads TGCGCCAGCAGCCAAGACAGGGGGAGCCAGTACTTC. The variable domain in full, with the rest retrieved from reference TRBV5-1 and TRBJ2-5, is KAGVTQTPRYLIKTRGQQVTLSCSPISGHRSVSWYQQTPGQGLQFLFEYFSETQRNKGNFPGRFSGRQFSNSRSEMNVSTLELGDSALYLCASSQDRGSQYFGPGTRLLVL.

V is TRBV13 and J is TRBJ2-3, with TRBD2 matching over 12 bases. Germline CDR1 reads PRHDT; CDR2 reads FYEKMQ (reference sequence). CDR3 length: 16 amino acids. V dropped 6 bases and J dropped 4; count of bases not matched to a gene: 8. The CDR3 region is CASSTSTSGGPDTQYF. The CDR3 DNA sequence: TGTGCCAGCAGTACCTCGACTAGCGGGGGACCAGATACGCAGTATTTT. Full variable domain (rest looked up from reference TRBV13 and TRBJ2-3): AAGVIQSPRHLIKEKRETATLKCYPIPRHDTVYWYQQGPGQDPQFLISFYEKMQSDKGSIPDRFSAQQFSDYHSELNMSSLELGDSALYFCASSTSTSGGPDTQYFGPGTRLTVL.

The V gene is TRBV30, the J gene TRBJ2-7, with 10 bases lining up with TRBD1. Germline V gene sequence: CDR1 GTSNPN, CDR2 SVGIG (reference sequence). The V and J ends lost 3 bases and 3 bases, in that order; junction bases with no gene match: 2. The CDR3 is made up of 13 amino acids. The CDR3, as DNA: TGTGCCTGGAGCCGGGACAGGGGCTACGAGCAGTACTTC. It yields the protein CAWSRDRGYEQYF.

The genes are TRBV7-2 and TRBJ1-1; weak D call: TRBD1 (6 bases). The CDR3 runs to 14 residues. V was trimmed by 3 bases and J by 2 bases, leaving 10 bases between them. The germline CDR1 and CDR2 sequences are SGHTA and FQGNSA. The CDR3 DNA reads as TGTGCCAGCAGCTTCGGACAGAGTAACACTGAAGCTTTCTTT. This gives the protein CASSFGQSNTEAFF.